This T cell receptor (beta chain) was sequenced in a study of T-cell memory formation after mild COVID-19. Study overall: TCR clusters mostly belonged to single donors. Study observations and caveats: Whereas later expanders leaned CD4+, clones contracting day 15 to 85 showed a balanced CD4/CD8 makeup.

In germline, CDR1 is MNHEY, CDR2 SVGAGI. V lost 5 bases and J lost 6, with 20 bases in between. The CDR3 spans 15 residues. This clonotype was detected only a few times. Its antigen is unknown. The 5'RACE method, run with constant-segment primers, produced TCR alpha and TCR beta cDNA libraries (carrying sample barcodes and UMIs). A single record per CDR3 protein comes from TCRdb applying MiXCR to the 5' RACE reads. The sample includes about 560,000 distinct CDR3 sequences, 17% of them seen just once. The chain joins TRBV6-5 to TRBJ2-7; D is perhaps TRBD1 or TRBD2 (7 bases each). Sequences were obtained from PBMCs or a T cell subset sorted from them (not recorded which). The TCR comes from an adult woman who had mild COVID-19 (a few samples of this study predate the infection). Cell type and time point are not known. For the CDR3, the DNA is TGTGCCAGCAGTCCACGGGGGGACAGTCGGGGCGAGCAGTACTTC. Its protein is CASSPRGDSRGEQYF.